The T cell receptor beta chain described here comes from a study of liver allograft versus peripheral blood T cells. About the research overall: Comparisons were made between T cell receptor repertoires found in transplanted livers and those circulating in recipients' peripheral blood.

General study findings and limits: Reportedly, the T cell receptor repertoires present inside liver allografts differed from those in peripheral blood.

On this clonotype itself: Its antigen is currently unknown.

V was trimmed by 4 bases and J by 3 bases, leaving 25 bases between them. Germline V CDR1 and CDR2: MGHRA, YSYEKL. The CDR3 has 18 amino acids. TCRdb re-analysed the reads in MiXCR, keeping a single row per CDR3 protein. The repertoire consists of 3,500 to 4,500 distinct CDR3 sequences, with 11% to 15% occurring once and the leading ten covering about an eighth. The J gene is TRBJ2-7, the V gene TRBV4-1; D uncertain. The receptor comes from a human patient who had a liver transplant. Some of the T cells might come from the graft donor. This CDR3 reads CASSPWLAPQRFGYEQYF. CDR3 nucleotides: TGCGCCAGCAGCCCTTGGTTAGCCCCACAACGTTTTGGCTACGAGCAGTACTTC.